This T cell receptor (beta chain) derives from a study of cytomegalovirus exposure and HLA in healthy donors. General observations from the study: In a later analysis, TCR association rates varied by HLA locus: DRB1 most, HLA-C fewest.

A few counts support this clone. Its matching antigen is unknown. The PCR was carried out with 60 Vbeta primers and 13 Jbeta primers. This table comes from immunoSEQ multiplex PCR, and its TCRdb copy is limited to in-frame clones, with some not included. Of some 110,000 clones listed, around 10% are singletons. Trimming at V came to 7 bases and at J to 3 bases, leaving 10 bases not matched to a gene. The CDR3 loop spans 15 amino acids. Per the germline V gene, CDR1 is LNHDA and CDR2 is SQIVND (reference sequence). The J gene is TRBJ2-7, the V gene TRBV19, with 9 bases aligning to TRBD1. The sequence derives from a man younger than 40 in good health and CMV-seronegative. Sequenced sample: PBMCs. CDR3 residues: CASNLRQGGNYEQYF. CDR3 sequence (DNA): TGTGCCAGTAATCTCAGACAGGGGGGGAACTACGAGCAGTACTTC.